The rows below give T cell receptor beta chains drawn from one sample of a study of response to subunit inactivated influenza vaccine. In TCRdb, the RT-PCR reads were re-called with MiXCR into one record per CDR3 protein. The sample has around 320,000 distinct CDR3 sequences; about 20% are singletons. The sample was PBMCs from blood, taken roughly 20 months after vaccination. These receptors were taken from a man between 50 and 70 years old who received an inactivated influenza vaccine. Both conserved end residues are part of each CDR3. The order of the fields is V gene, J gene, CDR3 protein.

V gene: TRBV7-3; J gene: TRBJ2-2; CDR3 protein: CASSKGGISTGELFF
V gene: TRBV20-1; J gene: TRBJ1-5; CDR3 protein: CSARGRDNQPQHF
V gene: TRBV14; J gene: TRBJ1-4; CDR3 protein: CASSQGTGTNEKLFF
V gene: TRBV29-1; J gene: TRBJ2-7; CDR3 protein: CSVGRVTYEQYF
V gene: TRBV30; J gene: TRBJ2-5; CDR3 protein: CAWSPQLQETQYF
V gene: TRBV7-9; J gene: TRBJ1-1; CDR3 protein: CASRIPGQGSFGGGAFF
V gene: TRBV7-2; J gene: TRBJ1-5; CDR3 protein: CASSLGAQRNQPQHF
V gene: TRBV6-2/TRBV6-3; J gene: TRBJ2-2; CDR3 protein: CASSRTMALGELFF
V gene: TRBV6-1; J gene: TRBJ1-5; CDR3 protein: CASRRSGGTLHQPQHF
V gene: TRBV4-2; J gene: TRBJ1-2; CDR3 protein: CASSPGQGRDYGYTF
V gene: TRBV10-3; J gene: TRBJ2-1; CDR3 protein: CALGGGMNSYNEQFF
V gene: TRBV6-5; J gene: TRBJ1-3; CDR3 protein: CASSSTRQTGNTIYF
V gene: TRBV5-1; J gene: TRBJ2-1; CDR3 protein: CASSSLAVDNEQFF
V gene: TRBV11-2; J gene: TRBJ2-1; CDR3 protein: CASSPRASGGAGEQFF
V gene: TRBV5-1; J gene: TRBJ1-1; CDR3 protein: CASSSGIGNTEAFF
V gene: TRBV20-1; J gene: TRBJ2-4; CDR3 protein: CSARGGGAGWLLAKNIQYF
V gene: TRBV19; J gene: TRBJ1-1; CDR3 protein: CASSTQGQWIGTEAFF
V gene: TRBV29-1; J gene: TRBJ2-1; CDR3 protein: CSAGGGQGSNEQFF
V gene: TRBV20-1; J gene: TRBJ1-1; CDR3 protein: CSAREGGQMNTEAFF
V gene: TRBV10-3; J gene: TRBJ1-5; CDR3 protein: CAIKGGNKDQPQHF
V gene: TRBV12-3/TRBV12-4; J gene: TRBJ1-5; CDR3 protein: CASSLGGWQPQHF
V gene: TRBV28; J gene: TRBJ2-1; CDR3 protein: CASSFRSRLAGHNEQFF
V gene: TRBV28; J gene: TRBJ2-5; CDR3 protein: CASPETQYF
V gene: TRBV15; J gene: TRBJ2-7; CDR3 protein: CATSSLQSSYEQYF
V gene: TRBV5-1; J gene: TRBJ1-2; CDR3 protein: CASSLANGLRMDGYTF
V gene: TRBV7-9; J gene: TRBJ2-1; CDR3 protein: CASSFRDRPDNEQFF
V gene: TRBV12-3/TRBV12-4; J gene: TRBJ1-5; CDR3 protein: CASTLRGINQPQHF
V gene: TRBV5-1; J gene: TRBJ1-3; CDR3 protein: CASRGDSGNTIYF
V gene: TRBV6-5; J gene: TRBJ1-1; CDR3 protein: CASSYSGGEVMEAFF
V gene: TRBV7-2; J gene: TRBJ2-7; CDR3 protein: CASSGTGYEQYF
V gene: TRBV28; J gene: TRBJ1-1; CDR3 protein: CASRGPFEAFF
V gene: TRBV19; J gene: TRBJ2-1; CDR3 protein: CASSIPGQGDYNEQFF
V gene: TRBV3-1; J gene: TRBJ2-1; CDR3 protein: CASSRLAGVPDEQFF
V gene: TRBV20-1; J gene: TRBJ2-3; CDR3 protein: CSAKPSGGTTDTQYF
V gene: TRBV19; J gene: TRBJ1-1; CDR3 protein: CASRDHASGTLSTEAFF
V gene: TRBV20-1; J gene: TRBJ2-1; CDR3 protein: CSASRLAGQSSYNEQFF
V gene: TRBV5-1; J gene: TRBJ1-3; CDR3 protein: CASSQDRAGNTIYF
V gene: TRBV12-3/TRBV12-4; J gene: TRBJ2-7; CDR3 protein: CASSLQGTISYEQYF
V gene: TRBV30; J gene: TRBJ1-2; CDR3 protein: CAWSTGPVRGYTF
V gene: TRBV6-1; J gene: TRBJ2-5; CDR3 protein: CASRQSGSETQYF
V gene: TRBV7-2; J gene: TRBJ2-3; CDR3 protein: CASSLLAGAGSDTQYF
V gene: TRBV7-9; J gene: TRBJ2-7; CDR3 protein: CASSSTSGYEQYF
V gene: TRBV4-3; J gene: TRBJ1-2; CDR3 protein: CASSQAFMGANYGYTF
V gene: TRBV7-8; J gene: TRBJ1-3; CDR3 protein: CASSSRWTGSGNTIYF